The 29 T cell receptor beta chains below come from one sample, sequenced in a study of blood T cell repertoires in COVID-19. The table came from immunoSEQ multiplex PCR; TCRdb's copy has only in-frame clones and leaves some out. The sample contains 150,000 to 200,000 clones, 80% to 90% of which appear only once. Sequenced input: peripheral blood. The receptors were sampled from a man between 18 and 35 years old with active or convalescent COVID-19.

The rearrangement joins TRBV14 to TRBJ2-3; D call uncertain. The V gene lost 3 bases and the J gene lost 8 bases, with 12 bases spanning the gap. The CDR3 extends over 13 amino acids. Germline CDR1 reads SGHDN; CDR2 reads FVKESK. CDR3 nucleotides: TGTGCCAGCAGCCATACTGGGTCGGGTACGCAGTATTTT. This encodes CASSHTGSGTQYF.

The gene calls are TRBV7-3 and TRBJ2-1; 7 positions match TRBD2. Germline-derived CDR1 and CDR2 are SGHTA and FQGTGA. This CDR3 comprises 15 residues. J lost 8 bases, V lost 0 bases, and 7 bases had no gene match. The CDR3 DNA follows: TGTGCCAGCAGCTTAACCAGGCGGGAGTCGGATGAGCAGTTCTTC. It translates to CASSLTRRESDEQFF. Filled out from reference TRBV7-3 and TRBJ2-1, the complete variable domain reads GAGVSQTPSNKVTEKGKYVELRCDPISGHTALYWYRQSLGQGPEFLIYFQGTGAADDSGLPNDRFFAVRPEGSVSTLKIQRTERGDSAVYLCASSLTRRESDEQFFGPGTRLTVL.

V gene TRBV2 combines with J gene TRBJ1-5, with 7 bases matching TRBD1. CDR1 SNHLY and CDR2 FYNNEI come from the germline V gene. The junction had 3 bases not matched to a gene; V was cut back by 3 bases and J by 4 bases. The CDR3 covers 14 residues. Here the CDR3 reads CASSETGKNQPQHF. The CDR3 DNA reads as TGTGCCAGCAGTGAGACAGGGAAAAATCAGCCCCAGCATTTT. The full variable domain, with the rest looked up from reference TRBV2 and TRBJ1-5, is EPEVTQTPSHQVTQMGQEVILRCVPISNHLYFYWYRQILGQKVEFLVSFYNNEISEKSEIFDDQFSVERPDGSNFTLKIRSTKLEDSAMYFCASSETGKNQPQHFGDGTRLSIL.

The rearrangement joins TRBV9 to TRBJ1-1; D is uncertain. The V end lost 0 bases, the J end lost 8 bases, and 8 bases lay between the germline ends. CDR3 length: 12 residues. From germline, CDR1 is SGDLS and CDR2 YYNGEE. The CDR3 loop reads CASSVERGEAFF. In DNA form, the CDR3 reads TGTGCCAGCAGCGTAGAGAGAGGGGAAGCTTTCTTT.

The rearrangement joins TRBV10-1 to TRBJ1-1, with 8 bases fitting TRBD1. V lost 4 bases and J lost 4; bases outside the gene matches: 8. The CDR3 extends over 15 amino acids. The germline V gene has CDR1 WNHNN and CDR2 SYGVQD (reference sequence). The CDR3 sequence is CASSASMTGVTEAFF. The CDR3 nucleotides read TGCGCCAGCAGTGCCTCGATGACAGGGGTCACTGAAGCTTTCTTT.

This rearrangement joins TRBV4-2 to TRBJ1-5; D gene ambiguous. Trimming removed 0 bases at V and 3 bases at J, with 6 bases between. Germline loops: CDR1 LGHNA, CDR2 YNFKEQ. This CDR3 has 14 residues. The CDR3 coding sequence is TGTGCCAGCAGCCAAGAGGAGGACAATCAGCCCCAGCATTTT. It encodes CASSQEEDNQPQHF.

This chain uses TRBV11-1 with TRBJ1-2; D possibly corresponds to TRBD1 (6 bases). The CDR3 is made up of 14 amino acids. CDR1 SGHAT and CDR2 FQDESV come from the germline V gene (reference sequence). Trimming took 5 bases from V and 7 from J, leaving 17 bases between them. CDR3 in amino acids: CASSLGQIQSGYTF. CDR3 nucleotide sequence: TGTGCCAGCAGCCTCGGACAGATTCAGAGTGGCTACACCTTC.

J is TRBJ1-6 and V is TRBV3-1 (or the pseudogene TRBV3-2); TRBD1 matches 7 bases. The CDR3 is 15 residues long. CDR1 LGHDT and CDR2 YNNKEL come from the germline V gene (reference sequence). V lost 4 bases to trimming and J lost 3 bases; unmatched junction nucleotides: 3. The CDR3 DNA is TGTGCCAGCAGCCCCCGACAGGGCTATAATTCACCCCTCCACTTT. Translated, it gives CASSPRQGYNSPLHF.

The rearrangement joins TRBV5-6 to TRBJ1-2; 7 bases map to TRBD1. The V gene end was trimmed by 3 bases and the J gene end by 4 bases; junction bases not matched to a gene: 6. Germline V CDR1 and CDR2: SGHDT, YYEEEE. The CDR3 runs to 14 residues. The CDR3 DNA reads TGTGCCAGCAGCTATAAGACAGGGACCTATGGCTACACCTTC. It is translated as CASSYKTGTYGYTF.

V and J are TRBV25-1 and TRBJ2-7; D unclear. The CDR3 sequence is 14 residues long. Trimming left V 6 bases short and J 6 bases short, with 18 bases between. CDR1 and CDR2 (germline): MGHDK, SYGVNS. CDR3: CASSRTDSWSEQYV. CDR3 bases: TGTGCCAGCAGCCGAACAGATTCTTGGTCCGAGCAGTACGTC.

As DNA, the CDR3 is TGTGCCAGCTCCCAAGACAGGGGGTTAGGCTATGGCTACACCTTC. Residues: CASSQDRGLGYGYTF. The V gene is TRBV18, the J gene TRBJ1-2; TRBD1 agrees at 9 bases. This CDR3 has 15 residues. The germline CDR1 and CDR2 sequences are KGHSH and LQKENI. V gave up 6 bases and J gave up 4 bases; unmatched junction bases: 9.

The chain has TRBV10-1 and TRBJ1-4; possibly TRBD1 for D (6 bases). The ends were cut back, 3 bases at V and 7 bases at J, with 15 bases in the middle. CDR1 is WNHNN, CDR2 SYGVQD, per germline (reference sequence). The CDR3 has 15 residues. The CDR3 is CASSDPGGWGEKLFF. The CDR3 DNA is TGCGCCAGCAGTGATCCTGGGGGCTGGGGTGAAAAACTGTTTTTT.

This sequence joins TRBV11-3 and TRBJ2-6, with 12 bases aligning to TRBD1. In germline, CDR1 is SGHNT, CDR2 YENEEA. The CDR3 has 18 residues. Unmatched junction bases numbered 5, after V lost 4 bases and J lost 1 base. In DNA form, the CDR3 reads TGTGCCAGCAGCTGGGACAGGGGGCGTATTTCTGGGGCCAACGTCCTGACTTTC. Translating gives CASSWDRGRISGANVLTF.

The chain carries TRBV7-2 and TRBJ1-4; the D is unclear. V lost 6 bases, J lost 6 bases, and 11 bases lay in between. The V gene's germline CDR1 is SGHTA and CDR2 FQGNSA. This CDR3 has 13 amino acids. The DNA of the CDR3 is TGTGCCAGCAGACCGCCCTCAGATGAAAAACTGTTTTTT. Encoded protein: CASRPPSDEKLFF.

This clone was seen just once. The genes are TRBV6-2 or TRBV6-3 and TRBJ1-5; D gene unclear. This CDR3 has 14 amino acids. The germline CDR1 and CDR2 sequences are MNHEY and SVGEGT. V was trimmed by 2 bases and J by 4 bases, leaving 9 bases between them. The CDR3 is CASSYHRENQPQHF. The CDR3 region has the DNA TGTGCCAGCAGTTACCATAGGGAGAATCAGCCCCAGCATTTT.

In nucleotides, the CDR3 is TGTGCCAGCAGTTTCGCAGGGGCTCAAGGCGAGCAGTACTTC. It translates to CASSFAGAQGEQYF. V and J are TRBV28 and TRBJ2-7; D may be TRBD1 (6 bases). Per the germline V gene, CDR1 is MDHEN and CDR2 is SYDVKM. The CDR3 spans 14 residues. Trimming removed 3 bases at V and 6 bases at J, with 15 bases between. The full variable domain, in which reference TRBV28 and TRBJ2-7 provide the parts outside the CDR3, is DVKVTQSSRYLVKRTGEKVFLECVQDMDHENMFWYRQDPGLGLRLIYFSYDVKMKEKGDIPEGYSVSREKKERFSLILESASTNQTSMYLCASSFAGAQGEQYFGPGTRLTVT.

V usage is TRBV3-1 (or the pseudogene TRBV3-2) and J usage is TRBJ1-5, with 8 nucleotides matching TRBD1. CDR3 length: 16 amino acids. Germline lookup yields CDR1 LGHDT and CDR2 YNNKEL (reference sequence). Unmatched junction bases numbered 7, after V lost 0 bases and J lost 6 bases. CDR3 DNA: TGTGCCAGCAGCCAAGATGACAGGGGTTTCGGTCAGCCCCAGCATTTT. As protein: CASSQDDRGFGQPQHF.

The J gene is TRBJ2-5, the V gene TRBV4-1; TRBD2 aligns across 11 bases. The V gene's germline CDR1 is MGHRA and CDR2 YSYEKL. J gave up 3 bases and V 0 bases, and 15 bases lay outside the gene matches. This CDR3 is built from 20 residues. CDR3 DNA: TGCGCCAGCAGCCAAGATCGGTTCAAACTAGCGGGGGCGGAAAAAGAGACCCAGTACTTC. Translating it yields CASSQDRFKLAGAEKETQYF.

This clone occurred once. V gene TRBV11-3 combines with J gene TRBJ2-7; D not resolved. This CDR3 comprises 13 residues. V lost 5 bases, J lost 3 bases, and 11 bases lay in between. Germline V gene sequence: CDR1 SGHNT, CDR2 YENEEA. CDR3 nucleotide sequence: TGTGCCAGCAGCCCCGTTATGAGCTACGAGCAGTACTTC. Translating gives CASSPVMSYEQYF.

The V gene is TRBV27, the J gene TRBJ2-1; D gene unclear. The V gene lost 2 bases and the J gene lost 5 bases, with 13 bases spanning the gap. CDR1 is MNHEY and CDR2 is SMNVEV in the germline V gene (reference sequence). CDR3 length equals 15 residues. This chain's CDR3 is CASSLAPTVDNEQFF. The CDR3 DNA reads as TGTGCCAGCAGTTTAGCCCCAACGGTTGACAATGAGCAGTTCTTC.

J is TRBJ2-7 and V is TRBV7-9, with 7 positions matching TRBD2. Germline V gives CDR1 SEHNR, CDR2 FQNEAQ (reference sequence). The CDR3 spans 15 residues. With 0 bases clipped from V and 5 bases from J, the junction kept 7 bases outside the gene matches. The CDR3 here is CASSLAEEGRDEQYF. The CDR3, as DNA: TGTGCCAGCAGCTTAGCGGAGGAGGGGAGGGACGAGCAGTACTTC.

The rearrangement uses TRBV5-1 and TRBJ2-1; no clear D gene. The germline V gene encodes CDR1 SGHRS and CDR2 YFSETQ. This CDR3 is 11 amino acids long. The V and J ends lost 0 bases and 12 bases respectively, with 7 bases between them. This CDR3 is CASSLEKRQFF. CDR3 coding DNA: TGCGCCAGCAGCTTGGAGAAGCGGCAGTTCTTC.

J is TRBJ1-3 and V is TRBV6-2 or TRBV6-3, with D unclear. The V gene lost 0 bases and the J gene lost 0 bases, with 9 bases spanning the gap. CDR1 and CDR2 from the germline V gene are MNHEY and SVGEGT. The CDR3 sequence is 16 residues long. CDR3 in DNA: TGTGCCAGCAGTTACTCATTCTGGAGCTCTGGAAACACCATATATTTT. Its protein is CASSYSFWSSGNTIYF.

J is TRBJ2-6 and V is TRBV19; 9 bases fit TRBD1. V lost 9 bases and J lost 0; bases outside the gene matches: 15. Germline-derived CDR1 and CDR2 are LNHDA and SQIVND (reference sequence). The length of the CDR3 is 19 residues. The CDR3 loop reads CARGQGFIGTPSGANVLTF. The CDR3 bases are TGTGCCAGGGGACAGGGCTTCATCGGGACTCCCTCTGGGGCCAACGTCCTGACTTTC.

V is TRBV7-8 and J is TRBJ1-1; D is unresolved. CDR3 length: 12 amino acids. Germline assignment: CDR1 SGHVS and CDR2 FQNEAQ. Trimming shortened V by 5 bases and J by 6 bases, and 10 bases separated the two germline ends. The CDR3 region has the DNA TGTGCCAGCAGCAGTGACACGGCTGAAGCTTTCTTT. Its protein product is CASSSDTAEAFF. Full variable domain (missing parts from reference TRBV7-8 and TRBJ1-1): GAGVSQSPRYKVAKRGQDVALRCDPISGHVSLFWYQQALGQGPEFLTYFQNEAQLDKSGLPSDRFFAERPEGSVSTLKIQRTQQEDSAVYLCASSSDTAEAFFGQGTRLTVV.

V is TRBV9 and J is TRBJ2-6; 8 bases align to TRBD2. The length of the CDR3 is 15 residues. Germline V CDR1 and CDR2: SGDLS, YYNGEE. The V and J ends lost 2 bases and 4 bases, in that order; junction bases with no gene match: 2. The CDR3 reads CASSVRGAGANVLTF. CDR3 DNA sequence: TGTGCCAGCAGCGTGCGGGGGGCCGGGGCCAACGTCCTGACTTTC.

The rearrangement links TRBV6-2 or TRBV6-3 to TRBJ1-5, with D possibly TRBD1 on 6 matching bases. Between the trimmed V and J ends, which lost 2 bases and 2 bases, there was a span of 16 bases. Germline assignment: CDR1 MNHEY and CDR2 SVGEGT. The CDR3 is 17 residues long. The CDR3 loop reads CASSYNWARGGNQPQHF. CDR3 nucleotide sequence: TGTGCCAGCAGTTACAATTGGGCCAGGGGTGGCAATCAGCCCCAGCATTTT.

The chain couples TRBV2 to TRBJ1-5; 7 positions agree with TRBD1. Germline CDR1 reads SNHLY; CDR2 reads FYNNEI. Trimming removed 6 bases from V and 2 bases from J; junction bases left unmatched: 7. This CDR3 comprises 15 residues. Here the CDR3 reads CASRDDREGNQPQHF. The CDR3 DNA sequence: TGTGCCAGCAGAGATGACAGGGAAGGCAATCAGCCCCAGCATTTT.

Regarding this clone: One junction end does not reproduce the germline sequence, and a read error may be involved. The chain has TRBV19 and TRBJ1-2; D is uncertain. Germline CDR1 and CDR2: LNHDA and SQIVND (reference sequence). The CDR3 spans 12 residues. This CDR3 reads CASRILNYGYTF. The CDR3 DNA sequence: TGTGCCAGTCGTATACTAAACTATGGCTACACCTTC. The variable domain in full, with the rest retrieved from reference TRBV19 and TRBJ1-2, is DGGITQSPKYLFRKEGQNVTLSCEQNLNHDAMYWYRQDPGQGLRLIYYSQIVNDFQKGDIAEGYSVSREKKESFPLTVTSAQKNPTAFYLCASRILNYGYTFGSGTRLTVV.